The rows below give T cell receptor beta chains drawn from one sample of a study of T cell changes during pregnancy in multiple sclerosis. Profiled with immunoSEQ multiplex PCR; TCRdb holds only in-frame clones, not every one. The table has 40,000 to 55,000 clones, about 94% seen once. The sequenced sample was CD8+ T cells from peripheral blood mononuclear cells, obtained in the first trimester of pregnancy. The receptor set was obtained from a female donor with multiple sclerosis, enrolled in a pregnancy study. The CDR3 runs from the conserved cysteine through the conserved F or W. The D gene is left open where the match is weak. Size is omitted from some rows. Given values are once, few, many or a class for expanded clones.

D,size,J,V,DNA,CDR3
.,.,TRBJ1-4,TRBV9,TGTGCCAGCAGCGTGACAGGCATAAATGAAAAACTGTTTTTT,CASSVTGINEKLFF
.,.,TRBJ2-4,TRBV4-1,TGCGCCAGCAGCCAAGGCACAGAGCTCGGGACCAAAAACATTCAGTACTTC,CASSQGTELGTKNIQYF
TRBD2,.,TRBJ2-1,TRBV12-5,TGTGCTAGTGCCCGGGGGGACAATGAGCAGTTCTTC,CASARGDNEQFF
TRBD1,.,TRBJ1-2,TRBV27,TGTGCCAGCACCCTCAGGACAGGGGGCAGCTATGGCTACACCTTC,CASTLRTGGSYGYTF
TRBD2,.,TRBJ2-5,TRBV5-1,TGCGCCAGCAGCCGCGGGAGTCAAGAGACCCAGTACTTC,CASSRGSQETQYF
.,.,TRBJ1-2,TRBV15,TGTGCCACCGGAACAGGGTACCAGAACTATGGCTACACCTTC,CATGTGYQNYGYTF
.,.,TRBJ2-4,TRBV5-1,TGCGCCAGCAGCTTGGGACAGTCGAAGAACATTCAGTACTTC,CASSLGQSKNIQYF
TRBD2,once,TRBJ2-3,TRBV9,TGTGCCAGCAGCGACCCGGGACTAGCCAACACAGATACGCAGTATTTT,CASSDPGLANTDTQYF
.,.,TRBJ1-1,TRBV11-3,TGTGCCAGCAGCTTAAGCCGGACAGTGTTCCTCATGAACACTGAAGCTTTCTTT,CASSLSRTVFLMNTEAFF
.,.,TRBJ1-2,TRBV19,TGTGCCAGTAGTACCCAGGGGACACCTAACTATGGCTACACCTTC,CASSTQGTPNYGYTF
TRBD1,.,TRBJ2-1,TRBV5-4,TGTGCCAGCAGCTTGGGGACAGGGGCCTACAATGAGCAGTTCTTC,CASSLGTGAYNEQFF
.,.,TRBJ1-1,TRBV4-1,TGCGCCAGCAGCCACAAGGACCCGGGAGCAAACACTGAAGCTTTCTTT,CASSHKDPGANTEAFF
TRBD1,.,TRBJ1-1,TRBV2,TGTGCCAGCAGATGGGACAGGGGGTCGGCCTTCGGCACTGAAGCTTTCTTT,CASRWDRGSAFGTEAFF
TRBD1,.,TRBJ1-1,TRBV28,TGTGCCAGCAGTTTATTGACAGGGGGGATGAACACTGAAGCTTTCTTT,CASSLLTGGMNTEAFF
TRBD1,.,TRBJ1-1,TRBV4-1,TGCGCCAGCAGCCAAGATCACAGACAGGGAAACACTGAAGCTTTCTTT,CASSQDHRQGNTEAFF
.,.,TRBJ2-7,TRBV27,TGTGCCAGCAGTGCGGCAGGGGCCGAGCAGTACTTC,CASSAAGAEQYF
.,once,TRBJ1-1,TRBV19,TGTGCCAGTAGTATGTCTCTGAACACTGAAGCTTTCTTT,CASSMSLNTEAFF
.,.,TRBJ2-6,TRBV15,TGTGCCACCAGCAGGGACACAGCCTCTGGGGCCAACGTCCTGACTTTC,CATSRDTASGANVLTF
.,.,TRBJ2-7,TRBV7-2,TGTGCCAGCAGCTTAGTGACTTTCTACGAGCAGTACTTC,CASSLVTFYEQYF
TRBD2,.,TRBJ2-1,TRBV11-2,TGTGCCAGCAGTCTACTAGCGGGGGGGTACAATGAGCAGTTCTTC,CASSLLAGGYNEQFF
.,.,TRBJ1-5,TRBV25-1,TGTGCCAGCAGTGAATTGGGGGGGGGTCAGCCCCAGCATTTT,CASSELGGGQPQHF
.,.,TRBJ2-7,TRBV6-1,TGTGCCAGCAGTGAATCCCCCGATTTTCACGAGCGGGACTTC,CASSESPDFHERDF
TRBD1,.,TRBJ1-5,TRBV27,TGTGCCAGCAGTTTATTAGGGACAGGGGGTGCGGATCAGCCCCAGCATTTT,CASSLLGTGGADQPQHF
TRBD1,.,TRBJ1-2,TRBV27,TGTGCCAGCAGCACAACAGGGGGAAGCTATGGCTACACCTTC,CASSTTGGSYGYTF
.,.,TRBJ1-5,TRBV4-1,TGCGCCAGCAGCCAAGAAGAATCGGGGAGAGAAAGCAATCAGCCCCAGCATTTT,CASSQEESGRESNQPQHF
.,.,TRBJ1-2,TRBV19,TGTGCCAGTCTACAGGGTAGCTATGGCTACACCTTC,CASLQGSYGYTF
.,.,TRBJ2-1,TRBV6-6,TGTGCCAGCAGGTCGCTAGCTGATGAGCAGTTCTTC,CASRSLADEQFF
TRBD2,medium-sized,TRBJ2-1,TRBV6-1,TGTGCCAGCAGTGAAGTAGCGGGGTCCTACAATGAGCAGTTCTTC,CASSEVAGSYNEQFF
.,.,TRBJ2-5,TRBV11-2,TGTGCCAGCAGCTTATATACACAGGCCGAAGAGACCCAGTACTTC,CASSLYTQAEETQYF
.,.,TRBJ2-7,TRBV9,TGTGCCAGCAGCGTAGAATTGGAGTCCTACGAGCAGTACTTC,CASSVELESYEQYF
.,.,TRBJ1-4,TRBV28,TGTGCCAGCAGTTCCCGGGGGTGGAATGAAAAACTGTTTTTT,CASSSRGWNEKLFF
.,.,TRBJ1-3,TRBV6-1,TGTGCCAGCAGTGAGGGCGACGCTCTTGGAAACACCATATATTTT,CASSEGDALGNTIYF
TRBD2,.,TRBJ2-5,TRBV5-1,TGCGCCAGCAGCTGGTGGGGGACTAGCGGGAGGATAGGAGAGACCCAGTACTTC,CASSWWGTSGRIGETQYF
.,.,TRBJ1-1,TRBV7-8,TGTGCCAGCAGCCCTTCCCCCAGCACTGAAGCTTTCTTT,CASSPSPSTEAFF
TRBD1,.,TRBJ2-1,TRBV9,TGTGCCAGCAGCGGGGACAGTCCCTACAATGAGCAGTTCTTC,CASSGDSPYNEQFF
TRBD1,.,TRBJ2-5,TRBV7-9,TGTGCCAGCAGCCCTCAGGGGGCAGAGACCCAGTACTTC,CASSPQGAETQYF
.,.,TRBJ2-1,TRBV14,TGTGCCAGCAGCCTCCTTGAGAGGACTAACAATGAGCAGTTCTTC,CASSLLERTNNEQFF
.,.,TRBJ2-7,TRBV11-2,TGTGCCAGCAGCTTAGGCCCTCAGGGGCCAGCCTACGAGCAGTACTTC,CASSLGPQGPAYEQYF
.,.,TRBJ2-7,TRBV13,TGTGCCAGCAGCGATACGGGAGCGGACTCCTACGAGCAGTACTTC,CASSDTGADSYEQYF
.,.,TRBJ2-2,TRBV27,TGTGCCAGCAGATTGATAGAAGACACCGGGGAGCTGTTTTTT,CASRLIEDTGELFF
.,.,TRBJ2-6,TRBV15,TGTGCCACCAGCAGAGCACTTGCTGGGGCCAACGTCCTGACTTTC,CATSRALAGANVLTF
.,.,TRBJ2-7,TRBV7-9,TGTGCCAGCAGCATGATAGGACTCTACGAGCAGTACTTC,CASSMIGLYEQYF
.,once,TRBJ2-3,TRBV11-2,TGTGCCAGCAGCTTAGTCTGGGCAGGAAACACAGATACGCAGTATTTT,CASSLVWAGNTDTQYF